Shown below are 32 T cell receptor beta chains from a single sample sequenced in a study of blood T cells in healthy people across ages. Through a sample-barcoded 5' primer and a J-beta primer mix, a second PCR was run for about 7 to 12 cycles. From the 5' RACE reads, TCRdb called clonotypes with MiXCR, one entry per CDR3 protein. The sample records nearly 800,000 distinct CDR3 sequences, just over 55% being singletons. The source material was blood. The receptors here all came from a man in his forties in good health.

The chain recombines TRBV6-5 with TRBJ2-3; no firm D call. Trimming took 7 bases from V and 11 from J, leaving 22 bases between them. CDR3 length: 14 amino acids. Germline CDR1 reads MNHEY; CDR2 reads SVGAGI. This chain's CDR3 is CASNTLGRNYGQYF. The CDR3 DNA sequence: TGTGCCAGCAACACTTTGGGTCGGAACTACGGGCAGTATTTT.

The count of this clonotype is one. The rearrangement joins TRBV20-1 to TRBJ2-1; D is undetermined. Germline V gives CDR1 DFQATT, CDR2 SNEGSKA (reference sequence). Deletions cut 5 bases from V and 5 bases from J, with 16 bases between. This CDR3 spans 14 amino acids. The CDR3 DNA is TGCAGTGCTGACCAACCACAACTAAACAATGAGCAGTTCTTC. This encodes CSADQPQLNNEQFF.

V gene TRBV29-1 combines with J gene TRBJ2-5, with D possibly matching TRBD2 (5 bases). V was pared by 6 bases and J by 1 base, with 9 bases between. Germline lookup yields CDR1 SQVTM and CDR2 ANQGSEA. The CDR3 consists of 12 residues. CDR3: CSVTGIQETQYF. CDR3 sequence (DNA): TGCAGCGTAACCGGGATCCAAGAGACCCAGTACTTC.

V usage is TRBV18 and J usage is TRBJ2-7, with D perhaps TRBD1 (6 bases). The end of the DNA aligns better with TRBJ2-5, so the J call may be wrong. The V gene's germline CDR1 is KGHSH and CDR2 LQKENI. The CDR3 length is 17 residues. As DNA, the CDR3 is TGTGCCAGCTCACCACCGATTAAGGGCTCTGGGGGCGAGACCCAGTACTTC. It translates to CASSPPIKGSGGETQYF.

This clonotype has a count of ten or more. This chain uses TRBV28 with TRBJ2-3; no reliable D call. The CDR3 covers 14 residues. The V gene's germline CDR1 is MDHEN and CDR2 SYDVKM. The V and J ends lost 1 base and 0 bases respectively, with 5 bases between them. The CDR3 nucleotides are TGTGCCAGCAGTTTATCGGTGAGCACAGATACGCAGTATTTT. Encoded protein: CASSLSVSTDTQYF.

V and J are TRBV5-5 and TRBJ2-7; a possible D gene is TRBD2 (6 bases). The J call may be faulty, since TRBJ2-5 better matches the DNA end. The germline CDR1 and CDR2 sequences are SGHKS and YYEKEE (reference sequence). This CDR3 is built from 13 residues. The CDR3 sequence is CASILEGGETQYF. The CDR3, as DNA: TGTGCCAGCATCCTGGAGGGCGGGGAGACCCAGTACTTC.

CDR3 DNA sequence: TGTGCCAGCAGCTATTGGACAGGGGCTAACTATGGCTACACCTTC. Encoded protein: CASSYWTGANYGYTF. The V and J genes are TRBV7-9 and TRBJ1-2; 9 bases line up with TRBD1. V shed 4 bases, J shed 0 bases, and the junction held 3 bases outside the gene matches. From germline, CDR1 is SEHNR and CDR2 FQNEAQ (reference sequence). The CDR3 loop spans 15 amino acids.

The rearrangement joins TRBV29-1 to TRBJ2-3; TRBD2 is a possible D gene (6 bases). Germline V lookup: CDR1 SQVTM, CDR2 ANQGSEA. V dropped 3 bases and J dropped 0 bases, with 10 bases sitting between them. The CDR3 covers 14 residues. The CDR3 here is CSVDASASTDTQYF. CDR3 bases: TGCAGCGTTGACGCTAGCGCGAGCACAGATACGCAGTATTTT.

V gene TRBV11-2 combines with J gene TRBJ2-3; D not certain. From germline, CDR1 is SGHAT and CDR2 FQNNGV. V was clipped by 5 bases and J by 1 base, with 16 bases between them. There are 16 residues in the CDR3. CDR3 in amino acids: CASSPLLGERTDTQYF. Here the CDR3 DNA reads TGTGCCAGCAGCCCGCTCCTCGGAGAACGCACAGATACGCAGTATTTT.

The count of this clonotype is one. This rearrangement joins TRBV15 to TRBJ2-3; D perhaps matches TRBD2 (5 bases). V was pared by 0 bases and J by 4 bases, with 11 bases between. The CDR3 is 15 residues long. The germline V gene encodes CDR1 LNHNV and CDR2 YYDKDF (reference sequence). The CDR3 coding sequence is TGTGCCACCAGCAGAGAGAGGGCTAAAGCAGATACGCAGTATTTT. Its protein is CATSRERAKADTQYF.

The genes are TRBV7-9 and TRBJ2-7; 11 bases are a match to TRBD2. Germline loops: CDR1 SEHNR, CDR2 FQNEAQ (reference sequence). Trimming removed 1 base from V and 4 bases from J; junction bases left unmatched: 15. The CDR3 contains 19 residues. CDR3 DNA: TGTGCCAGCAGCTTAGGACTAGCGGGATCTTCGTTTCTTCAGTACGAGCAGTACTTC. It is translated as CASSLGLAGSSFLQYEQYF.

The rearrangement uses TRBV10-3 and TRBJ2-1; TRBD1 matches 10 bases. Germline CDR1 and CDR2: ENHRY and SYGVKD. Unmatched junction bases numbered 13, after V lost 10 bases and J lost 13 bases. The CDR3 length is 13 residues. The CDR3 protein is CASTGTGEETQFF. The DNA of the CDR3 is TGTGCCAGCACCGGGACAGGGGAAGAGACCCAGTTCTTC.

The J gene is TRBJ2-1, the V gene TRBV6-6; the D is unclear. V gave up 7 bases and J gave up 6 bases, with 7 bases separating them. This CDR3 has 11 residues. Germline values: CDR1 MNHNY, CDR2 SVGAGI (reference sequence). CDR3 residues: CASTFLNEQFF. The DNA of the CDR3 is TGTGCCAGCACCTTCCTCAATGAGCAGTTCTTC.

This clonotype showed up just once. This rearrangement joins TRBV11-1 to TRBJ1-1; D not resolved. The CDR3 length is 13 residues. Looked up from germline, CDR1 is SGHAT and CDR2 is FQDESV (reference sequence). Between the trimmed V and J ends, which lost 0 bases and 4 bases, there was a span of 6 bases. In DNA, the CDR3 is TGTGCCAGCAGCTTAGCGCCATCCACTGAAGCTTTCTTT. This sequence encodes CASSLAPSTEAFF.

The rearrangement joins TRBV29-1 to TRBJ2-1; TRBD2 matches 15 bases. This CDR3 spans 18 amino acids. Germline values: CDR1 SQVTM, CDR2 ANQGSEA. V was pared by 5 bases and J by 10 bases, with 18 bases of the junction left unmatched. The CDR3 DNA sequence: TGCAGCGTTCAGCCAGGACTAGCGGGAGGGACCCACCCCGGGGAGCAGTTCTTC. It specifies CSVQPGLAGGTHPGEQFF.

The chain uses TRBV18 and TRBJ2-3; no definite D call. The V end lost 3 bases, the J end lost 6 bases, and 10 bases lay between the germline ends. The CDR3 sequence is 13 residues long. Germline CDR1 is KGHSH and CDR2 is LQKENI. The CDR3 coding sequence is TGTGCCAGCTCACCGATTGTGGACGATACGCAGTATTTT. It specifies CASSPIVDDTQYF. Supplemented by reference TRBV18 and TRBJ2-3, the full variable domain reads NAGVMQNPRHLVRRRGQEARLRCSPMKGHSHVYWYRQLPEEGLKFMVYLQKENIIDESGMPKERFSAEFPKEGPSILRIQQVVRGDSAAYFCASSPIVDDTQYFGPGTRLTVL.

V and J are TRBV7-2 and TRBJ2-7, with D possibly TRBD2 on 6 matching bases. The end of the DNA fits TRBJ2-5 better, so the J call may be wrong. In germline, CDR1 is SGHTA, CDR2 FQGNSA. The CDR3 has 14 residues. The CDR3 loop is CASSAGGVKETQYF. CDR3 sequence (DNA): TGTGCCAGCAGCGCCGGAGGGGTGAAGGAGACCCAGTACTTC.

This chain uses TRBV29-1 with TRBJ1-2, with D unclear. The germline V and J ends were trimmed by 0 bases and 5 bases, with 10 bases remaining between them. In germline, CDR1 is SQVTM, CDR2 ANQGSEA. The CDR3 totals 13 residues. DNA of the CDR3: TGCAGCGTTGAAGATAGGACGGAATATGGCTACACCTTC. This encodes CSVEDRTEYGYTF.

This clonotype was counted a few times. This sequence joins TRBV29-1 and TRBJ2-7, with a weak D call TRBD2 (5 bases). This CDR3 is built from 12 residues. Germline V lookup: CDR1 SQVTM, CDR2 ANQGSEA. V lost 7 bases and J 5 bases, leaving 15 bases between the germline ends. CDR3 nucleotides: TGCAGCGCCGCCGGGGATACACACGAGCAGTACTTC. Its translation: CSAAGDTHEQYF.

The genes are TRBV20-1 and TRBJ2-3; 7 nucleotides match TRBD2. The CDR3 contains 15 residues. V lost 4 bases, J lost 4 bases, and 11 bases stayed unmatched. Germline CDR1 and CDR2: DFQATT and SNEGSKA (reference sequence). The CDR3 protein is CSAKRDSRPADTQYF. As DNA, the CDR3 is TGCAGTGCTAAGCGGGACTCGCGGCCCGCAGATACGCAGTATTTT.

The chain employs TRBV10-3 and TRBJ1-1; the D gene is possibly TRBD1 (5 bases). The germline V gene has CDR1 ENHRY and CDR2 SYGVKD. V lost 0 bases to trimming and J lost 1 base, with 12 bases between them. CDR3 length equals 16 residues. This CDR3 is CAISESRGRENTEAFF. The CDR3 DNA sequence: TGTGCCATCAGTGAGTCGAGGGGTCGGGAGAACACTGAAGCTTTCTTT.

The table lists this clonotype with a few counts. The V and J genes are TRBV12-3 or TRBV12-4 and TRBJ2-7, with D unresolved. Between the trimmed V and J ends, which lost 3 bases and 5 bases, there was a span of 20 bases. There are 16 residues in the CDR3. The DNA of the CDR3 is TGTGCCAGCAGTTTCCGCAGACGGCTGGGCGAGGACGAGCAGTACTTC. Protein: CASSFRRRLGEDEQYF.

The rearrangement uses TRBV29-1 and TRBJ1-2, with D possibly TRBD1 on 5 matching bases. V lost 5 bases, J lost 3 bases, and 10 bases lay in between. CDR1 is SQVTM and CDR2 is ANQGSEA in the germline V gene. The CDR3 extends over 12 amino acids. The CDR3: CSVRRDDYGYTF. As DNA, the CDR3 is TGCAGCGTTCGCAGGGACGACTATGGCTACACCTTC.

The chain links TRBV7-9 to TRBJ1-1; possibly TRBD1 for D (5 bases). Germline V CDR1 and CDR2: SEHNR, FQNEAQ (reference sequence). This CDR3 has 15 residues. V was clipped by 7 bases and J by 2 bases, with 17 bases between them. Here the CDR3 DNA reads TGTGCCAGCACACCAGGGTTTGCCGGAAACACTGAAGCTTTCTTT. Protein product: CASTPGFAGNTEAFF.

This clonotype has a count of ten or more. The V and J genes are TRBV3-1 and TRBJ2-5; D may be TRBD2 (6 bases). V shed 2 bases and J shed 4 bases, with 17 bases lying between them. Germline assignment: CDR1 LGHDT and CDR2 YNNKEL (reference sequence). This CDR3 has 16 residues. The CDR3: CASSQSGLSGRETQYF. The DNA for the CDR3 is TGTGCCAGCAGCCAATCCGGACTAAGCGGAAGAGAGACCCAGTACTTC.

This clonotype was seen more than once but under ten times. The rearrangement uses TRBV27 and TRBJ2-7; 8 bases line up with TRBD2. V lost 4 bases and J lost 5; bases outside the gene matches: 16. CDR1 and CDR2 (germline): MNHEY, SMNVEV (reference sequence). This CDR3 contains 17 residues. The CDR3 region has the DNA TGTGCCAGCAGTTCACTATATGAAAGCGGGAGTTTCGACGAGCAGTACTTC. It is translated as CASSSLYESGSFDEQYF.

This chain joins TRBV6-1 and TRBJ1-2; D call uncertain. The germline gives CDR1 MNHNS, CDR2 SASEGT. V was clipped by 3 bases and J by 0 bases, with 8 bases between them. This CDR3 has 14 residues. The CDR3 loop is CASSDWRPNYGYTF. CDR3 bases: TGTGCCAGCAGTGATTGGAGGCCTAACTATGGCTACACCTTC.

The chain combines TRBV18 with TRBJ1-2, with TRBD1 as a possible D gene (6 bases). The CDR3 runs to 13 residues. V shed 3 bases and J shed 10 bases, with 15 bases lying between them. Germline lookup yields CDR1 KGHSH and CDR2 LQKENI. Written as DNA, the CDR3 is TGTGCCAGCTCACCGGACAGTCCTCGGGTCTACACCTTC. Protein product: CASSPDSPRVYTF.

The V gene is TRBV20-1, the J gene TRBJ2-1, with 7 bases fitting TRBD2. The closer fit of TRBJ2-7 to the DNA end suggests the J call may be wrong. This CDR3 has 13 amino acids. The germline V gene encodes CDR1 DFQATT and CDR2 SNEGSKA (reference sequence). This CDR3 is CSAPIAGRYEQYF. As DNA, the CDR3 is TGCAGTGCTCCTATAGCGGGCCGGTACGAGCAGTACTTC.

The chain is built from TRBV20-1 and TRBJ1-2; 11 nucleotides line up with TRBD1. CDR1 is DFQATT, CDR2 SNEGSKA, per germline (reference sequence). The V segment lost 0 bases and the J segment 3 bases; nucleotides outside the gene matches: 3. The CDR3 loop spans 15 amino acids. As DNA, the CDR3 is TGCAGTGCTAGAGATGGGACAGGGGGTTACTATGGCTACACCTTC. Translation: CSARDGTGGYYGYTF.

DNA for the CDR3: TGTGCCAGCACCACATGGGGGGCTAGGTTATCCCATGGCTACACCTTC. Translating it yields CASTTWGARLSHGYTF. V gene TRBV7-2 combines with J gene TRBJ1-2; D possibly corresponds to TRBD1 (6 bases). The CDR3 contains 16 residues. CDR1 SGHTA and CDR2 FQGNSA come from the germline V gene. Trimming left V 7 bases short and J 6 bases short, with 24 bases between.

The chain uses TRBV7-9 and TRBJ1-2, with unresolved D. V lost 5 bases and J 7 bases, leaving 14 bases between the germline ends. CDR1 and CDR2 from the germline V gene are SEHNR and FQNEAQ (reference sequence). This CDR3 contains 13 residues. The CDR3 region has the DNA TGTGCCAGCAGCGAGTTAGCTCTCTCTGGCTACACCTTC. Amino acids: CASSELALSGYTF.